The entry below describes one T cell receptor (beta chain). The entry originates in a study of blood T cell repertoires in COVID-19. Overall study context: T cells, B-cell-depleted T cells, or PBMCs provided the cDNA or gDNA that served as material.

The protocol was immunoSEQ multiplex PCR, while the TCRdb copy is restricted to in-frame clones and leaves out a portion. The sample lists 100,000 to 120,000 clones, 88% occurring once. V shed 0 bases and J shed 8 bases, with 4 bases lying between them. Germline V gene sequence: CDR1 SEHNR, CDR2 FQNEAQ (reference sequence). The CDR3 totals 12 residues. The specimen sequenced was peripheral blood. The J gene is TRBJ2-2, the V gene TRBV7-9, with D unresolved. This clonotype was obtained from a woman in her fifties or sixties with acute or convalescent COVID-19. The CDR3 sequence is CASSLAEGELFF. Written as DNA, the CDR3 is TGTGCCAGCAGCTTAGCGGAGGGGGAGCTGTTTTTT.